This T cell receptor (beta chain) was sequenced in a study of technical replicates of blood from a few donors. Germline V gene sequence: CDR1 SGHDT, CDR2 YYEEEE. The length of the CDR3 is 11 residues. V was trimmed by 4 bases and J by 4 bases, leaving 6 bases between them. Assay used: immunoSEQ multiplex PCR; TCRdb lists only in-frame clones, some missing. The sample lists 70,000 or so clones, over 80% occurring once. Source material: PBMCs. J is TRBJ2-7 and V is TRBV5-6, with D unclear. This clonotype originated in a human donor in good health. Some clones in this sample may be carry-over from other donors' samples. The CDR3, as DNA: TGTGCCAGCAGCCTGGCGTACGAGCAGTACTTC. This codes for CASSLAYEQYF.